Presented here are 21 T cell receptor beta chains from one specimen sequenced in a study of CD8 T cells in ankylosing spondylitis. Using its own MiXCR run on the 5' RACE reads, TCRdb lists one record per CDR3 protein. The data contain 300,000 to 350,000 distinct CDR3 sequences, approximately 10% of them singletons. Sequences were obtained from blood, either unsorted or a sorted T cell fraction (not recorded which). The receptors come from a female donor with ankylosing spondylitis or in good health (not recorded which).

CDR3 sequence: CALNGVSSGNTIYF. The CDR3 coding sequence is TGTGCCTTGAACGGGGTGAGCTCTGGAAACACCATATATTTT. The chain carries TRBV30 and TRBJ1-3; D unresolved. Germline values: CDR1 GTSNPN, CDR2 SVGIG (reference sequence). This CDR3 contains 14 residues. V gave up 7 bases and J gave up 0 bases, with 13 bases separating them. The variable domain in full, with the rest retrieved from reference TRBV30 and TRBJ1-3, is SQTIHQWPATLVQPVGSPLSLECTVEGTSNPNLYWYRQAAGRGLQLLFYSVGIGQISSEVPQNLSASRPQDRQFILSSKKLLLSDSGFYLCALNGVSSGNTIYFGEGSWLTVV.

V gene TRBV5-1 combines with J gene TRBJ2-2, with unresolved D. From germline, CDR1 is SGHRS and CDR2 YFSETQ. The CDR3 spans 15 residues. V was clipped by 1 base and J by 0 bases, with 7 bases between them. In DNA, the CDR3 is TGCGCCAGCAGCTTGAGACCCCCGAACACCGGGGAGCTGTTTTTT. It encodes CASSLRPPNTGELFF.

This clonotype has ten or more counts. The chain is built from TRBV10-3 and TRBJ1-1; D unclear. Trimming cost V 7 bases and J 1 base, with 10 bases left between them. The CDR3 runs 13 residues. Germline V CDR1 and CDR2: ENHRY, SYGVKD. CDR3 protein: CAINDIWNTEAFF. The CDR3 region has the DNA TGTGCCATCAATGACATCTGGAACACTGAAGCTTTCTTT.

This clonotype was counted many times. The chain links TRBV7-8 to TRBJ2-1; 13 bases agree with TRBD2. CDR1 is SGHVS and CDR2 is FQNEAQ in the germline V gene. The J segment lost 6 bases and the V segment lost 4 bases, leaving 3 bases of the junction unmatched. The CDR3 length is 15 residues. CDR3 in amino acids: CASSSGLAGFNEQFF. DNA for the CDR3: TGTGCCAGCAGCTCGGGACTAGCGGGATTCAATGAGCAGTTCTTC.

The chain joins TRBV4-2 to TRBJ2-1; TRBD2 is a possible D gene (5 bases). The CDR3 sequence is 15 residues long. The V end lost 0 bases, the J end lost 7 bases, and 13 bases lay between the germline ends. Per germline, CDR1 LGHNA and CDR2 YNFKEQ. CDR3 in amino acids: CASSQDFAGRNEQFF. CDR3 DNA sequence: TGTGCCAGCAGCCAAGATTTCGCGGGTCGGAATGAGCAGTTCTTC.

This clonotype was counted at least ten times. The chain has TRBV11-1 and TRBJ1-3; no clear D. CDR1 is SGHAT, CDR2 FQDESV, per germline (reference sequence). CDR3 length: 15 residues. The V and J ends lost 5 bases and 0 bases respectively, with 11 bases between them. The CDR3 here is CASSQSTHSGNTIYF. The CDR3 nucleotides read TGTGCCAGCAGCCAATCGACCCACTCTGGAAACACCATATATTTT.

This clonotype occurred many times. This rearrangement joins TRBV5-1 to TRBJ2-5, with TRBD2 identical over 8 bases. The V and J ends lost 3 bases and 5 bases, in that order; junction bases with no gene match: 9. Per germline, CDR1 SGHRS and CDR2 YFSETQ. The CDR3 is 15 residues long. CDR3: CASSWSGSGYETQYF. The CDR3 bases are TGCGCCAGCAGCTGGAGCGGGAGCGGGTATGAGACCCAGTACTTC.

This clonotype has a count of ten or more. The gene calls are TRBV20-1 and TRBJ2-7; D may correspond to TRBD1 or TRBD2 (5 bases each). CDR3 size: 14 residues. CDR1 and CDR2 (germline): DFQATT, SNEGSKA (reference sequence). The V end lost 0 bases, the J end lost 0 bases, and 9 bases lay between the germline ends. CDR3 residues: CSARDRGSSYEQYF. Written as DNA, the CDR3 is TGCAGTGCTAGAGATCGGGGCAGCTCCTACGAGCAGTACTTC.

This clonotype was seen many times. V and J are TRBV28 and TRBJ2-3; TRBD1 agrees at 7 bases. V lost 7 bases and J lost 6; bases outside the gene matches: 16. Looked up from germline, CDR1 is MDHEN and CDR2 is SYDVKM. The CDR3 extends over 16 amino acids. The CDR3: CASTEGDRVRSDTQYF. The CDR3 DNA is TGTGCCAGCACCGAAGGAGACAGGGTTCGTTCCGATACGCAGTATTTT.

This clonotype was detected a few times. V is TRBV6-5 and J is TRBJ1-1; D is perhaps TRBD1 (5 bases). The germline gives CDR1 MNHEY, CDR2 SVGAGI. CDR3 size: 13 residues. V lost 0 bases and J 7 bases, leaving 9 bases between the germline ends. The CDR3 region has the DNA TGTGCCAGCAGTTACTCCCCAGGGCTTGAAGCTTTCTTT. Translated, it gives CASSYSPGLEAFF.

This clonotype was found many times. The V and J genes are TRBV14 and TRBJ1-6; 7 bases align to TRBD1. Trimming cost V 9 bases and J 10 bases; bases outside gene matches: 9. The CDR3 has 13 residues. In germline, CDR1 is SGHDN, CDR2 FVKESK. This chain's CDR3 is CARNDRVASPLHF. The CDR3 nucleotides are TGTGCCAGGAATGACAGGGTCGCATCACCCCTCCACTTT.

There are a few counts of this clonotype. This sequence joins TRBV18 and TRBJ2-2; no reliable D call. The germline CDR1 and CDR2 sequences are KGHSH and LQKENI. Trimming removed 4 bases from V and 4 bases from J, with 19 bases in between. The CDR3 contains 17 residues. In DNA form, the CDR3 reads TGTGCCAGCTCACGAAGCCATGTCCCTTCAGGCACCGGGGAGCTGTTTTTT. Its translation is CASSRSHVPSGTGELFF.

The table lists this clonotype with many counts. As DNA, the CDR3 is TGTGCCAGCAGCCTCAGCCGGACTCGATCCTACGAGCAGTACTTC. Translating gives CASSLSRTRSYEQYF. This chain links TRBV6-1 with TRBJ2-7, with TRBD2 as a possible D gene (5 bases). The ends were cut back, 6 bases at V and 1 base at J, with 16 bases in the middle. CDR3 length: 15 residues. The germline gives CDR1 MNHNS, CDR2 SASEGT.

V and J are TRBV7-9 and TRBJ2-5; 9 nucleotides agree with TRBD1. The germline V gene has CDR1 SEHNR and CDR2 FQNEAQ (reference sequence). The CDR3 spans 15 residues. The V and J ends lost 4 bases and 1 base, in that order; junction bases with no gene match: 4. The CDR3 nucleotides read TGTGCCAGCAGCTCGTCGACAGGGGGCCAAGAGACCCAGTACTTC. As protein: CASSSSTGGQETQYF.

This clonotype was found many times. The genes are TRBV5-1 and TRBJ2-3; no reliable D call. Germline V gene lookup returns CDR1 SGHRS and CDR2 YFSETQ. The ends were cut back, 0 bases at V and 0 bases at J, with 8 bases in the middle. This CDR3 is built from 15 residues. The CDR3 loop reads CASSLEARSTDTQYF. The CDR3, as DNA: TGCGCCAGCAGCTTGGAGGCTAGAAGCACAGATACGCAGTATTTT.

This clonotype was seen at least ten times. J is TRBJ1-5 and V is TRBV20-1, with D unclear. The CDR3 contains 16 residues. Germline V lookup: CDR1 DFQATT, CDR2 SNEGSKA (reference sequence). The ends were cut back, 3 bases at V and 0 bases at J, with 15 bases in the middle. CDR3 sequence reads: CSASREAAYSNQPQHF. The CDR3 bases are TGCAGTGCTAGCCGGGAGGCAGCTTATAGCAATCAGCCCCAGCATTTT.

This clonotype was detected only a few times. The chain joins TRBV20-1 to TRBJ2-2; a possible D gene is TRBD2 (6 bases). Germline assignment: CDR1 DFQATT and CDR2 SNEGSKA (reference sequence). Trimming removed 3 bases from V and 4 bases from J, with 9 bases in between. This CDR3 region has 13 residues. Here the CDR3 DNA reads TGCAGTGCTAGCCGGGGAGGCACCGGGGAGCTGTTTTTT. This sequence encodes CSASRGGTGELFF.

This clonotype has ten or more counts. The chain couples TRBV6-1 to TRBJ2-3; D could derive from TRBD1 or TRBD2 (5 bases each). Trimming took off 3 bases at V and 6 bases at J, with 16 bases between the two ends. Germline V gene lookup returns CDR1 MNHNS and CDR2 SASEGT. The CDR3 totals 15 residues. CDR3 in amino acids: CASSETVEVRDTQYF. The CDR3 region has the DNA TGTGCCAGCAGTGAGACAGTGGAGGTCCGCGATACGCAGTATTTT.

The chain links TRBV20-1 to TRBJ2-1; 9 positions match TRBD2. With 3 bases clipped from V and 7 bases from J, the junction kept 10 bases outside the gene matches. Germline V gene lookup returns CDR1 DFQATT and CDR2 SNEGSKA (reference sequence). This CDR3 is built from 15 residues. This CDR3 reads CSASIAGGLVNEQFF. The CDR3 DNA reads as TGCAGTGCTAGTATCGCGGGAGGGCTCGTGAATGAGCAGTTCTTC.

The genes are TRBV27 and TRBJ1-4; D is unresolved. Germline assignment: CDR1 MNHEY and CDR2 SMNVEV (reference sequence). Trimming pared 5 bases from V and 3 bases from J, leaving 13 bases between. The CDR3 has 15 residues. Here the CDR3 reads CASSASFWANEKLFF. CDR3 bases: TGTGCCAGCAGTGCCAGTTTTTGGGCTAATGAAAAACTGTTTTTT.

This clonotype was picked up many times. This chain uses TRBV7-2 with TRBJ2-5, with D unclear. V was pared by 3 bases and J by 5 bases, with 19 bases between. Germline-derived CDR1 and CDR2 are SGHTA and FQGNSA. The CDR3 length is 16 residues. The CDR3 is CASSFFGPGSAETQYF. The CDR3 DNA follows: TGTGCCAGCAGCTTCTTTGGGCCAGGATCGGCGGAGACCCAGTACTTC.